This TCR beta chain emerged from a study of T cells in localized non-small cell lung cancer. After removal of 5 bases from V and 8 bases from J, the junction contained 8 bases not matched to a gene. Germline loops: CDR1 SGHNT, CDR2 YENEEA. The CDR3 is made up of 15 amino acids. Repertoires were generated with immunoSEQ multiplex PCR, while TCRdb's copy carries only in-frame clones and drops some. The sample gives roughly 3,000 clones, about 30% of which show up once; 8.5% to 10% is in the top ten. The study, taken as a whole, reports: A median around 55 of the top 100 tumor clones appeared in adjacent lung. Uninvolved adjacent lung showed peak T cell clonality, exceeding tumor. Higher blood T cell density tracked longer overall survival. Owing to sequencing of a solitary tumor region, heterogeneity cannot be discounted.

This clone was seen a handful of times. Its target is unknown. Specimen: lung tumor tissue, collected before any cancer treatment. The V gene is TRBV11-3, the J gene TRBJ2-1; TRBD1 matches 11 bases. The receptor comes from a man between 40 and 75 years old with stage I lung adenocarcinoma. The CDR3 DNA follows: TGTGCCAGCAGCCAGAGGACAGGGGGCAACGATGAGCAGTTCTTC. Translated, it gives CASSQRTGGNDEQFF.